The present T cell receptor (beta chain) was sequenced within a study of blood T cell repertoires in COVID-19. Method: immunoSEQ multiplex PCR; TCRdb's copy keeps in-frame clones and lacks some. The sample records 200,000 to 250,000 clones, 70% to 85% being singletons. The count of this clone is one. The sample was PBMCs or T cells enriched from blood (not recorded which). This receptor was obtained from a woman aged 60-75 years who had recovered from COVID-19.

As DNA, the CDR3 is TGTGCCAGCACCTCCCCCGGGACAACCTACAATGAGCAGTTCTTC. Protein: CASTSPGTTYNEQFF. This chain joins TRBV5-4 and TRBJ2-1, with D possibly being TRBD1 (6 bases). This CDR3 is built from 15 residues. In germline, CDR1 is SGHNT, CDR2 YYREEE (reference sequence). V dropped 6 bases and J dropped 2 bases, with 15 bases sitting between them.